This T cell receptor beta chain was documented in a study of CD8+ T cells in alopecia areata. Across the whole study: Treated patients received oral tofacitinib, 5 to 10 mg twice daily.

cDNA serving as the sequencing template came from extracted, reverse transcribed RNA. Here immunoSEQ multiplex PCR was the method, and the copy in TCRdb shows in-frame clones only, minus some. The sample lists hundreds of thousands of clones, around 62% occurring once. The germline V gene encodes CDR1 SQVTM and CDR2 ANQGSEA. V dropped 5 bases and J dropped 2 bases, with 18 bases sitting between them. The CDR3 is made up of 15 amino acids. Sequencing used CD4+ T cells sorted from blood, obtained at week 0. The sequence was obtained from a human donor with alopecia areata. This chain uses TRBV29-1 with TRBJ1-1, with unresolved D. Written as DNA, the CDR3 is TGCAGCGTTCATCAAGAAACACTGCTAAACACTGAAGCTTTCTTT. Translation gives CSVHQETLLNTEAFF. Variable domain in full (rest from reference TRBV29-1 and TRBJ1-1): SAVISQKPSRDICQRGTSLTIQCQVDSQVTMMFWYRQQPGQSLTLIATANQGSEATYESGFVIDKFPISRPNLTFSTLTVSNMSPEDSSIYLCSVHQETLLNTEAFFGQGTRLTVV.